This T cell receptor (beta chain) was found in a study of PD-L1 blockade in urothelial cancer. Sample time point: pretreatment peripheral blood. The V end was cut by 5 bases, the J end by 7 bases, with 11 bases between. The CDR3 length is 12 residues. Germline lookup yields CDR1 SEHNR and CDR2 FQNEAQ (reference sequence). Libraries were prepared by immunoSEQ multiplex PCR; TCRdb keeps only in-frame clonotypes and omits some of them. The sample lists about 130,000 clones, approximately 84% occurring once. This TCR was recovered from a man in his fifties with urothelial cancer. The sample in question was PBMCs, obtained around atezolizumab (anti-PD-L1) treatment. The chain carries TRBV7-9 and TRBJ1-1, with D possibly matching TRBD1 (6 bases). DNA for the CDR3: TGTGCCAGCAGCCGGGGGGGCGTTGAAGCTTTCTTT. It codes for CASSRGGVEAFF.